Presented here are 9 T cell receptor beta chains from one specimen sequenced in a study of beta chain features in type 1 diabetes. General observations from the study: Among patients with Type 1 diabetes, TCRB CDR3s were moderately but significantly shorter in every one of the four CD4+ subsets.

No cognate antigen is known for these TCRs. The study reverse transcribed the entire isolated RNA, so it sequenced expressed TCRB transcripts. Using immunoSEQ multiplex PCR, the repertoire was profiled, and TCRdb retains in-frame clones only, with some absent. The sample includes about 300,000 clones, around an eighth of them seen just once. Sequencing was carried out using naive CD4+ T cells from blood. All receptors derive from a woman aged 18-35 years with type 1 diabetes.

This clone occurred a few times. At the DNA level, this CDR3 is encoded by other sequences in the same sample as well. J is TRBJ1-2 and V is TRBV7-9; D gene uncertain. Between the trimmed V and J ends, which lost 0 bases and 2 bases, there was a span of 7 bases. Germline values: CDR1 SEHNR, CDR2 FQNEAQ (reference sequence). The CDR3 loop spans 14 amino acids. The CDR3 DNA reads TGTGCCAGCAGCTTAGCCGCGGGGAACTATGGCTACACCTTC. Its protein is CASSLAAGNYGYTF.

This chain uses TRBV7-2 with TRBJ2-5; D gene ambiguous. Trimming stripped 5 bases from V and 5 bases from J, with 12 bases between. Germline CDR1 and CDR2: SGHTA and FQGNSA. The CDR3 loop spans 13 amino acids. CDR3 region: CASSEQTRETQYF. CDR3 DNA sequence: TGTGCCAGCAGCGAACAAACCCGCGAGACCCAGTACTTC.

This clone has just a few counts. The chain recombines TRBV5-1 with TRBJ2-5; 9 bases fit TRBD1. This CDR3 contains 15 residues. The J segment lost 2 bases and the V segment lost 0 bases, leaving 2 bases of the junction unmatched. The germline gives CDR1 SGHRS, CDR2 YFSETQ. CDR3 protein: CASSLVGQGQETQYF. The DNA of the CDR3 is TGCGCCAGCAGCTTGGTGGGACAGGGACAAGAGACCCAGTACTTC.

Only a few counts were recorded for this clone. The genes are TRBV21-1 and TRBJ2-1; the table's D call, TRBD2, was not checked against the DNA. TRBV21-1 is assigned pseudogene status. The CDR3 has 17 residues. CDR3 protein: CASSHPGTSGSRHEQFF. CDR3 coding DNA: TGTGCCAGCAGCCATCCCGGGACTAGCGGGAGTCGCCATGAGCAGTTCTTC.

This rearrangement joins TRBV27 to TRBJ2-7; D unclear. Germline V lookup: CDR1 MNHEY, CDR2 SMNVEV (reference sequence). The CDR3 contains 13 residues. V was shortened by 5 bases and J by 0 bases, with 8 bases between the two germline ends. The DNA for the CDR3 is TGTGCCAGCAGTGATCATAGCTCCTACGAGCAGTACTTC. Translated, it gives CASSDHSSYEQYF.

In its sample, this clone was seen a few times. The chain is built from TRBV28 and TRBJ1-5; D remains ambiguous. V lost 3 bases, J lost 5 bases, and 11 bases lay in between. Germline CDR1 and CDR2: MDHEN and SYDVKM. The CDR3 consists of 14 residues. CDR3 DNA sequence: TGTGCCAGCAGTTTGATATCGGGGTATCAGCCCCAGCATTTT. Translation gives CASSLISGYQPQHF. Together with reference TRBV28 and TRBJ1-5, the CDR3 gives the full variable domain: DVKVTQSSRYLVKRTGEKVFLECVQDMDHENMFWYRQDPGLGLRLIYFSYDVKMKEKGDIPEGYSVSREKKERFSLILESASTNQTSMYLCASSLISGYQPQHFGDGTRLSIL.

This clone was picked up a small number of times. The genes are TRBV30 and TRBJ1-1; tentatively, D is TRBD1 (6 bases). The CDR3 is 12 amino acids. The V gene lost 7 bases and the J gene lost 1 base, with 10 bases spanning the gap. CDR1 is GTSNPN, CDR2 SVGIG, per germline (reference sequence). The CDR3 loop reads CASQQGNTEAFF. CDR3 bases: TGTGCCTCCCAACAGGGGAACACTGAAGCTTTCTTT.

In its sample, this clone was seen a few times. The CDR3 is CASTRSSVSDTQYF. The CDR3 DNA reads TGCGCCAGCACCCGATCTAGCGTCTCAGATACGCAGTATTTT. The chain combines TRBV5-1 with TRBJ2-3; D is possibly TRBD2 (6 bases). Germline values: CDR1 SGHRS, CDR2 YFSETQ. This CDR3 contains 14 residues. Deletions cut 6 bases from V and 4 bases from J, with 15 bases between.

CDR3 residues: CASIREGTGELFF. The CDR3 nucleotides are TGTGCCAGCATCAGGGAGGGAACCGGGGAGCTGTTTTTT. This rearrangement joins TRBV7-9 to TRBJ2-2; 7 positions match TRBD2. The CDR3 is 13 residues long. V trimming: 7 bases; J trimming: 5 bases; junction bases outside the gene matches: 4. The germline CDR1 and CDR2 sequences are SEHNR and FQNEAQ (reference sequence).